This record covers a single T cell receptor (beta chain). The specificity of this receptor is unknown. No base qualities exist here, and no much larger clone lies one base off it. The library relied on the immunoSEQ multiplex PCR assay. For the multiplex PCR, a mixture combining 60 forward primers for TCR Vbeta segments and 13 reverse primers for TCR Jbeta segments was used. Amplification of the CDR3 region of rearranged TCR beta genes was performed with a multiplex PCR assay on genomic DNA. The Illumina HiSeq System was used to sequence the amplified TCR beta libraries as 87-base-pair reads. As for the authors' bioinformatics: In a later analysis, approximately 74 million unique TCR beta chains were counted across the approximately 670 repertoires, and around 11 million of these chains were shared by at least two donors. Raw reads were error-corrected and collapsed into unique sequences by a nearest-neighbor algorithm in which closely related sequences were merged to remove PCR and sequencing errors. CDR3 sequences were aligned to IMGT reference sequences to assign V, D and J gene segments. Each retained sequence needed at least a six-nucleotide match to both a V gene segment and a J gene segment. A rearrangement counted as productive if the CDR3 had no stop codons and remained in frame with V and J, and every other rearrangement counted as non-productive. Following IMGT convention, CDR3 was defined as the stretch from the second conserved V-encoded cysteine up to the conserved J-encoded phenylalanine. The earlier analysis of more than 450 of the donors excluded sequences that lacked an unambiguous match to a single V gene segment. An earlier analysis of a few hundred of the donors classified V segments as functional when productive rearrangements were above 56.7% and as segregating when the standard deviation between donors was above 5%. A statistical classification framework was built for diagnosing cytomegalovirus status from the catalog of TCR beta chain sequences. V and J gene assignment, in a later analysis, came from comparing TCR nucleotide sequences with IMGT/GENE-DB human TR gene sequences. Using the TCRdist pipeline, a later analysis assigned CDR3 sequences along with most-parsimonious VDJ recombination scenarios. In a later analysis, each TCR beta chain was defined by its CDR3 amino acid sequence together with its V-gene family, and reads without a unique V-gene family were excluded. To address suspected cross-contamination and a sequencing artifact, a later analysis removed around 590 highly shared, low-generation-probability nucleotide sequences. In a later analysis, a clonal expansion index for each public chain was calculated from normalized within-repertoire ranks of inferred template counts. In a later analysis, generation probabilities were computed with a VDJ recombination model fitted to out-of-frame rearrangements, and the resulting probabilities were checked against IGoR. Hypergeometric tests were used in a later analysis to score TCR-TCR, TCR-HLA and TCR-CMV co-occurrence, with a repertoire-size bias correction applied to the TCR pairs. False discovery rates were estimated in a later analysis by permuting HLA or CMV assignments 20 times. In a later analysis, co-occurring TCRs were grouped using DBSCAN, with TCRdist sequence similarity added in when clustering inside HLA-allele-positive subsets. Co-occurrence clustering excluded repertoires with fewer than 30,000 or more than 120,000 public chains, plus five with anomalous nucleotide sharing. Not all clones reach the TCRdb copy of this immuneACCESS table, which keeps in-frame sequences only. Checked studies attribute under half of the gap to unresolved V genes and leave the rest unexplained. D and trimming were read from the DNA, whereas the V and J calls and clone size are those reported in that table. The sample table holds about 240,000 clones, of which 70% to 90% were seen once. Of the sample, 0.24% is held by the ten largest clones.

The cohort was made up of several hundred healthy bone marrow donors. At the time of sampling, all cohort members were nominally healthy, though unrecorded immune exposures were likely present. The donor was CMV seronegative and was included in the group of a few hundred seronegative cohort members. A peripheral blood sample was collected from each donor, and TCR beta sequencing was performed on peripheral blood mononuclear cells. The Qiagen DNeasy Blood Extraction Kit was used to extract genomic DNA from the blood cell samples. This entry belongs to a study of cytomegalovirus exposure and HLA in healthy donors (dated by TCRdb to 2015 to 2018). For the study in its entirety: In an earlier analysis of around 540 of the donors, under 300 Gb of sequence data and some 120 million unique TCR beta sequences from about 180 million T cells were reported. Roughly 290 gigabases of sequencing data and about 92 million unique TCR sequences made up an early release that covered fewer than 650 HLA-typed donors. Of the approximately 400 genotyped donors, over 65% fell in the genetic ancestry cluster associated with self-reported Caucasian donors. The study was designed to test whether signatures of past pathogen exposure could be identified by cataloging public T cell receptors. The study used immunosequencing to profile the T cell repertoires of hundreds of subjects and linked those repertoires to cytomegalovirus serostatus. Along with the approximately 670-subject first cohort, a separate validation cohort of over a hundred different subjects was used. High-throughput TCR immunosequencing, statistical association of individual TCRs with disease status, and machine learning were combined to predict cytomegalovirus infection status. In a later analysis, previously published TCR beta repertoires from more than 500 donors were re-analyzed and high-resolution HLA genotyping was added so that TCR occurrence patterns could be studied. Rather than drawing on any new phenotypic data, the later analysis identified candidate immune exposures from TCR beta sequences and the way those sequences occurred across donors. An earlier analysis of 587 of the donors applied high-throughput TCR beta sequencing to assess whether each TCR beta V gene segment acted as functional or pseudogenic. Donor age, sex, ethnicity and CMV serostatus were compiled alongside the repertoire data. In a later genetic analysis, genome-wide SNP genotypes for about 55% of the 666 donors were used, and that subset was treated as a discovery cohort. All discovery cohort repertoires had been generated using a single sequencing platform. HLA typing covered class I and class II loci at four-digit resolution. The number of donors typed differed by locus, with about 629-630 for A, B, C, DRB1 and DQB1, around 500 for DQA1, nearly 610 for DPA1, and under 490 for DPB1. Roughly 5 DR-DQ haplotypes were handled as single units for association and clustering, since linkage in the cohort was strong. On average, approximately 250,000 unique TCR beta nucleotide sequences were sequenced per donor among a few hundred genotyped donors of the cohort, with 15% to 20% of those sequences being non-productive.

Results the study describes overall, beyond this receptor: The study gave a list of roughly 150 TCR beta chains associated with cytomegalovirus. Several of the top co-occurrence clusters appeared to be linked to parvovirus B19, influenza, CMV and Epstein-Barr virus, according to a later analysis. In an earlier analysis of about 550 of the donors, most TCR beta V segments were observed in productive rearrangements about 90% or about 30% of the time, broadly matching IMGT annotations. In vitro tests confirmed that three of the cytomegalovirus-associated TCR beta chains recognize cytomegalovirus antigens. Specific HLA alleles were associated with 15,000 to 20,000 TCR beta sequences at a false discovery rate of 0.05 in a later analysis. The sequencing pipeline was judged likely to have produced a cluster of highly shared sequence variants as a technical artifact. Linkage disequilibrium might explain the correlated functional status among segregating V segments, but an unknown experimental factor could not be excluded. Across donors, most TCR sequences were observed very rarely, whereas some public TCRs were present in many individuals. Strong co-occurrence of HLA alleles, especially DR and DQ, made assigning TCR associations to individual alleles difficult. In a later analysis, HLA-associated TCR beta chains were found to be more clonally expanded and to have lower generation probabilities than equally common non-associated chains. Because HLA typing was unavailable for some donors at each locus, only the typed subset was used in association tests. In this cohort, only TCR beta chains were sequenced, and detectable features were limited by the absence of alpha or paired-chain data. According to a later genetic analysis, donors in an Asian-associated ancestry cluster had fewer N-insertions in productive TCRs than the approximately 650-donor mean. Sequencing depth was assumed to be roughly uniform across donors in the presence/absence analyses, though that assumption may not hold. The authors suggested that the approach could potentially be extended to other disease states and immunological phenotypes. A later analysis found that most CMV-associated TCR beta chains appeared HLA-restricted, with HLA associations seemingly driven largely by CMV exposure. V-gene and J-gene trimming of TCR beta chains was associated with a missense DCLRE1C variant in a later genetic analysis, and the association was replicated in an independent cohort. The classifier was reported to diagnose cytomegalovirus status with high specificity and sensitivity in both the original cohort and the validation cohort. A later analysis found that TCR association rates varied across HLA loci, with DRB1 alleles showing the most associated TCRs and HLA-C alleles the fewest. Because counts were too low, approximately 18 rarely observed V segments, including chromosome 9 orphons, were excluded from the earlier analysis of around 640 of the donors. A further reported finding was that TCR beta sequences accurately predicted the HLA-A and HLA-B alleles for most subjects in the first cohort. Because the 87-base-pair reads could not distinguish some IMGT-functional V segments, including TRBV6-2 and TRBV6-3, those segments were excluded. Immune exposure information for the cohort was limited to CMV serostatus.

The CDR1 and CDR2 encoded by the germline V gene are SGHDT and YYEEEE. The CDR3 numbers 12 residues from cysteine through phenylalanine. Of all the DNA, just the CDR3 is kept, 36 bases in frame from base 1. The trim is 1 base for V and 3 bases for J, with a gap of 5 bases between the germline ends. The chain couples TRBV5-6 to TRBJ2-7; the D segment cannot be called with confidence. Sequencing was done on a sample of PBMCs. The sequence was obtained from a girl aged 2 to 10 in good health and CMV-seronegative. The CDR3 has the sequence CASSLIGYEQYF. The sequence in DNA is TGTGCCAGCAGCTTGATCGGCTACGAGCAGTACTTC.